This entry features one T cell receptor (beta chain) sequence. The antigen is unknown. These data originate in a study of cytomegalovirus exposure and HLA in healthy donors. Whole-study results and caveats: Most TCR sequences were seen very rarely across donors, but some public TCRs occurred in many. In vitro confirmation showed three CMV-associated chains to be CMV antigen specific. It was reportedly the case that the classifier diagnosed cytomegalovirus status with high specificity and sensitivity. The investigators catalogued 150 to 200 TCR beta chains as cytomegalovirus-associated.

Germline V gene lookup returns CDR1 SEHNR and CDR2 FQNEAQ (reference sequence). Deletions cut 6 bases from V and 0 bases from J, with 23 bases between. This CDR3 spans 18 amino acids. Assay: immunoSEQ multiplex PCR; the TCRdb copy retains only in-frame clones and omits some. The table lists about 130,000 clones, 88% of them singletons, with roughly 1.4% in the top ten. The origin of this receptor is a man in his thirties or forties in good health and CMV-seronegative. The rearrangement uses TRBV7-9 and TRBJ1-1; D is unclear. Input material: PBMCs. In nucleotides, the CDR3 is TGTGCCAGCAGTCCTCCCGGAGGACGGTGGGTTATGAACACTGAAGCTTTCTTT. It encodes CASSPPGGRWVMNTEAFF.